The sequence of this T cell receptor beta chain was determined in a study of beta chain features in type 1 diabetes. Whole-study results and caveats: Sequencing the cDNA could make cells with high TCR expression show up more than they should.

This clone was seen a handful of times. Its antigen is currently unknown. TCRB transcripts that were expressed got sequenced, as all of the isolated RNA had been reverse transcribed. Clones were read by immunoSEQ multiplex PCR, and TCRdb kept only the in-frame ones, dropping some. The data hold roughly 350,000 clones, with approximately 9.9% observed a single time. Naive, central memory, regulatory and stem cell-like memory cells within the CD4+ compartment were sorted using CD45RO/CCR7/CD25/CD127/CD95/CD27. J was trimmed by 7 bases and V by 6 bases; bases with no gene match: 8. The CDR3 has 14 amino acids. CDR1 SGHTA and CDR2 FQGNSA come from the germline V gene.

The source material was naive CD4+ T cells from blood. The sequence was obtained from a woman in her 30s in good health. The rearrangement links TRBV7-2 to TRBJ1-5; 8 bases agree with TRBD1. The chain's CDR3 is CASSSGTGRQPQHF. The DNA of the CDR3 is TGTGCCAGCAGTTCCGGGACAGGCCGGCAGCCCCAGCATTTT.